These 9 T cell receptor beta chains came from one sample sequenced in a study of blood T cell repertoires in COVID-19. Using immunoSEQ multiplex PCR, the repertoire was profiled, and TCRdb retains in-frame clones only, with some absent. The sample consists of 13,000 to 15,000 clones, 75% to 90% of them appearing once. Source material: peripheral blood. These receptors were taken from a human donor in a cohort sampled during active COVID-19.

The J gene is TRBJ2-5, the V gene TRBV5-1; 10 bases align to TRBD2. Germline assignment: CDR1 SGHRS and CDR2 YFSETQ. The V and J ends lost 6 bases and 5 bases, in that order; junction bases with no gene match: 4. The CDR3 covers 13 residues. For the CDR3, the DNA is TGCGCCAGCACAGCGGGGGGGCGTGAGACCCAGTACTTC. Its translation is CASTAGGRETQYF.

The gene calls are TRBV7-8 and TRBJ1-2; TRBD1 aligns across 9 bases. Losses at the gene ends were 4 bases for V and 6 bases for J; bases not matched to a gene: 3. From germline, CDR1 is SGHVS and CDR2 FQNEAQ. This CDR3 region has 13 residues. Written as DNA, the CDR3 is TGTGCCAGCAGCTCCACAGGGGGCGATGGCTACACCTTC. This gives the protein CASSSTGGDGYTF.

J is TRBJ1-4 and V is TRBV19; the D gene is possibly TRBD1 (6 bases). Germline values: CDR1 LNHDA, CDR2 SQIVND (reference sequence). The CDR3 covers 15 residues. V gave up 4 bases and J gave up 3 bases, with 12 bases separating them. Here the CDR3 DNA reads TGTGCCAGTAGTAGAGGACAGTCGTCTAATGAAAAACTGTTTTTT. This sequence encodes CASSRGQSSNEKLFF. Supplemented by reference TRBV19 and TRBJ1-4, the full variable domain reads DGGITQSPKYLFRKEGQNVTLSCEQNLNHDAMYWYRQDPGQGLRLIYYSQIVNDFQKGDIAEGYSVSREKKESFPLTVTSAQKNPTAFYLCASSRGQSSNEKLFFGSGTQLSVL.

The V call is TRBV5-6, the J call TRBJ1-4; D is perhaps TRBD1 (6 bases). This CDR3 is 14 amino acids long. CDR1 and CDR2 (germline): SGHDT, YYEEEE. With 4 bases removed from V and 6 bases from J, the gap between germline ends came to 13 bases. The CDR3 sequence: CASSPTGRHEKLFF. CDR3 coding DNA: TGTGCCAGCAGCCCTACAGGGAGACATGAAAAACTGTTTTTT. The entire variable domain, with the rest obtained from reference TRBV5-6 and TRBJ1-4, is as follows: DAGVTQSPTHLIKTRGQQVTLRCSPKSGHDTVSWYQQALGQGPQFIFQYYEEEERQRGNFPDRFSGHQFPNYSSELNVNALLLGDSALYLCASSPTGRHEKLFFGSGTQLSVL.

The chain joins TRBV11-2 to TRBJ2-7; TRBD1 is a possible D gene (6 bases). The germline V gene has CDR1 SGHAT and CDR2 FQNNGV. The CDR3 spans 14 residues. Trimming took 5 bases from V and 7 from J, leaving 18 bases between them. CDR3 sequence reads: CASSRDRSLTEQYF. The CDR3 DNA sequence: TGTGCCAGCAGCCGCGACAGGAGCCTTACGGAGCAGTACTTC.

This clone has more than one count but fewer than ten. In DNA form, the CDR3 reads TGTGCCAGCAGTGGGACTAGTATAGCTAATGAAAAACTGTTTTTT. Protein: CASSGTSIANEKLFF. The chain has TRBV2 and TRBJ1-4; D is undetermined. V shed 4 bases and J shed 3 bases, with 12 bases lying between them. The CDR3 runs to 15 residues. Per germline, CDR1 SNHLY and CDR2 FYNNEI.

CDR3 sequence: CASSFSAGLGNTIYF. The DNA for the CDR3 is TGTGCCAGCAGTTTTTCGGCAGGGCTCGGAAACACCATATATTTT. V usage is TRBV27 and J usage is TRBJ1-3; the D gene is possibly TRBD1 (5 bases). There are 15 residues in the CDR3. The V gene's germline CDR1 is MNHEY and CDR2 SMNVEV (reference sequence). V dropped 3 bases and J dropped 4 bases, with 13 bases sitting between them.

The count of this clone is one. This CDR3 reads CASRGSGPQAFF. Written as DNA, the CDR3 is TGCGCCAGCAGAGGTTCAGGGCCACAAGCTTTCTTT. The rearrangement links TRBV5-1 to TRBJ1-1; perhaps TRBD1 as D (5 bases). CDR3 length: 12 amino acids. Per germline, CDR1 SGHRS and CDR2 YFSETQ. Trimming left V 5 bases short and J 9 bases short, with 14 bases between.

V usage is TRBV7-9 and J usage is TRBJ1-3, with 10 bases that match TRBD1. This CDR3 has 17 amino acids. The germline V gene has CDR1 SEHNR and CDR2 FQNEAQ (reference sequence). V was clipped by 6 bases and J by 0 bases; unmatched bases: 8. The CDR3 sequence is CASSSGQGGSSGNTIYF. The DNA of the CDR3 is TGTGCCAGCAGTTCAGGACAGGGGGGTTCCTCTGGAAACACCATATATTTT.